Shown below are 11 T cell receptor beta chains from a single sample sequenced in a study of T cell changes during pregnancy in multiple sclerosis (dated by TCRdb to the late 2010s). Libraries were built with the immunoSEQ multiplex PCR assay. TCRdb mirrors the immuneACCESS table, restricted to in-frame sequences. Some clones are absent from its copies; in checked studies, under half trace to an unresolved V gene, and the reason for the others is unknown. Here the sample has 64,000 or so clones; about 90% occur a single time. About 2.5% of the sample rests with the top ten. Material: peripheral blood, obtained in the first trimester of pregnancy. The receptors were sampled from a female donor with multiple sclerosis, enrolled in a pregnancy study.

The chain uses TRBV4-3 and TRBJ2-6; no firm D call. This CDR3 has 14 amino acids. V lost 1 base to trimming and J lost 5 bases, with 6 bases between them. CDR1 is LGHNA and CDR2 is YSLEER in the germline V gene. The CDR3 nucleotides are TGCGCCAGCAGCCAAGCCCTATGGGCCAACGTCCTGACTTTC. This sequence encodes CASSQALWANVLTF.

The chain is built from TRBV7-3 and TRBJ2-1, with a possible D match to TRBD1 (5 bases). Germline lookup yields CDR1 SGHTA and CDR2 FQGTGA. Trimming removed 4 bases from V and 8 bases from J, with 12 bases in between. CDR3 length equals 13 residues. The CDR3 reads CASSSPGADEQFF. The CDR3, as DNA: TGTGCCAGCAGCTCCCCTGGGGCGGATGAGCAGTTCTTC. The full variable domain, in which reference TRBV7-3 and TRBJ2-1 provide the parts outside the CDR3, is GAGVSQTPSNKVTEKGKYVELRCDPISGHTALYWYRQSLGQGPEFLIYFQGTGAADDSGLPNDRFFAVRPEGSVSTLKIQRTERGDSAVYLCASSSPGADEQFFGPGTRLTVL.

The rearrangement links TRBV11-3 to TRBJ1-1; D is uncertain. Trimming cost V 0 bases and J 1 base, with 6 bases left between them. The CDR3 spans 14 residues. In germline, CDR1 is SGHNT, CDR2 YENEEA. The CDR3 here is CASSLEAGNTEAFF. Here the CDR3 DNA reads TGTGCCAGCAGCTTAGAAGCGGGGAACACTGAAGCTTTCTTT.

In DNA form, the CDR3 reads TGTGCCAGCAGCCCAAGTGCGGGTGTGGTTCACGAGCAGTACTTC. Encoded protein: CASSPSAGVVHEQYF. The chain joins TRBV7-8 to TRBJ2-7; perhaps TRBD2 as D (5 bases). CDR1 SGHVS and CDR2 FQNEAQ come from the germline V gene. CDR3 size: 15 residues. Deletions cut 5 bases from V and 5 bases from J, with 19 bases between.

Here the CDR3 DNA reads TGTGCCAGCAGCTTAGCGGGGGGAGGCTCCTACGAGCAGTACTTC. Translated: CASSLAGGGSYEQYF. This sequence joins TRBV7-6 and TRBJ2-7, with a weak D call TRBD2 (6 bases). Germline loops: CDR1 SGHVS, CDR2 FNYEAQ. This CDR3 is 15 amino acids long. V was pared by 0 bases and J by 0 bases, with 9 bases between.

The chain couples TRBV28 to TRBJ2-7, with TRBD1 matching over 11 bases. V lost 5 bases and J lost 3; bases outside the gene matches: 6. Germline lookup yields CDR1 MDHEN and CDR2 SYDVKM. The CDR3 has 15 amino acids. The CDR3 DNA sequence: TGTGCCAGCAGTCACCCCGGGACAGGGGGCTACGAGCAGTACTTC. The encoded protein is CASSHPGTGGYEQYF.

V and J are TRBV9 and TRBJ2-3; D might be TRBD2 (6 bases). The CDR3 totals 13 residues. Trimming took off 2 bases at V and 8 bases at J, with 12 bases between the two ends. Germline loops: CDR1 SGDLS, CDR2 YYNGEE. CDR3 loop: CASSVVEGTTQYF. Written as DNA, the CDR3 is TGTGCCAGCAGCGTCGTGGAGGGAACTACGCAGTATTTT.

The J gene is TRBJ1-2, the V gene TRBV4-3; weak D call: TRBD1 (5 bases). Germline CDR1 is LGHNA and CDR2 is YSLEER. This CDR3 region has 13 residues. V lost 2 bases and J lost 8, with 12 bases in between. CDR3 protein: CASSQSPEGGYTF. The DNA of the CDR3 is TGCGCCAGCAGCCAAAGTCCGGAGGGGGGCTACACCTTC.

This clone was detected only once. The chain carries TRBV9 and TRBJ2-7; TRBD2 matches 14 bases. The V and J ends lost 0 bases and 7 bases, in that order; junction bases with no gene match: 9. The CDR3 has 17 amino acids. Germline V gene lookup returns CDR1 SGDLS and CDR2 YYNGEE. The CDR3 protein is CASSVGDWGLAGVEQYF. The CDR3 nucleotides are TGTGCCAGCAGCGTAGGGGATTGGGGACTAGCGGGAGTTGAGCAGTACTTC.

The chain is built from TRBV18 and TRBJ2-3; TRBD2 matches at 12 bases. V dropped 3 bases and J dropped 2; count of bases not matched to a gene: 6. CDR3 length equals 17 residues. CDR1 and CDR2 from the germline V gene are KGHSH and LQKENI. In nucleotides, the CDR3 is TGTGCCAGCTCACCCACCCTAGCGGGAGGGACCACAGATACGCAGTATTTT. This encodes CASSPTLAGGTTDTQYF.

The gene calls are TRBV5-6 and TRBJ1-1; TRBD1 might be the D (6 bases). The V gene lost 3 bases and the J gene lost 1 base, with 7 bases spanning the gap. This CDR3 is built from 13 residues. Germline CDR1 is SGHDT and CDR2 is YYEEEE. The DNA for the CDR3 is TGTGCCAGCAGCTGGGGACAGAACACTGAAGCTTTCTTT. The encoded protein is CASSWGQNTEAFF.